The 25 T cell receptor beta chains in this list originate from one sample, sequenced in a study of cytomegalovirus exposure and HLA in healthy donors. Use of 60 Vbeta and 13 Jbeta primers characterized the PCR. Using immunoSEQ multiplex PCR, the repertoire was profiled, and TCRdb retains in-frame clones only, with some absent. This table holds 110,000 to 150,000 clones, approximately 79% found once. Sequencing used PBMCs. These receptor sequences come from a woman in her twenties or thirties in good health and CMV-seronegative.

The sample holds a few counts of this clone. V gene TRBV9 combines with J gene TRBJ1-6; tentatively, D is TRBD1 (6 bases). The V gene's germline CDR1 is SGDLS and CDR2 YYNGEE. V was trimmed by 0 bases and J by 7 bases, leaving 11 bases between them. The CDR3 sequence is 15 residues long. CDR3 sequence: CASSVVGAQNSPLHF. The CDR3 bases are TGTGCCAGCAGCGTAGTGGGGGCGCAGAATTCACCCCTCCACTTT. The full variable domain, its missing parts supplied by reference TRBV9 and TRBJ1-6, is DSGVTQTPKHLITATGQRVTLRCSPRSGDLSVYWYQQSLDQGLQFLIQYYNGEERAKGNILERFSAQQFPDLHSELNLSSLELGDSALYFCASSVVGAQNSPLHFGNGTRLTVT.

The chain employs TRBV29-1 and TRBJ1-4; TRBD1 agrees at 8 bases. Unmatched junction bases numbered 15, after V lost 7 bases and J lost 8 bases. The length of the CDR3 is 15 residues. Germline CDR1 SQVTM, CDR2 ANQGSEA. The CDR3 protein is CSALNPDRGGEKLFF. The CDR3 DNA reads TGCAGCGCCCTGAACCCCGACAGGGGTGGCGAAAAACTGTTTTTT.

V is TRBV5-5 and J is TRBJ2-2, with 10 bases fitting TRBD1. Germline CDR1 is SGHKS and CDR2 is YYEKEE (reference sequence). The length of the CDR3 is 15 residues. The V segment lost 3 bases and the J segment 4 bases; nucleotides outside the gene matches: 3. CDR3 protein: CASSWGTGATGELFF. In nucleotides, the CDR3 is TGTGCCAGCAGCTGGGGGACAGGGGCCACCGGGGAGCTGTTTTTT. The full variable domain, with the rest looked up from reference TRBV5-5 and TRBJ2-2, is DAGVTQSPTHLIKTRGQQVTLRCSPISGHKSVSWYQQVLGQGPQFIFQYYEKEERGRGNFPDRFSARQFPNYSSELNVNALLLGDSALYLCASSWGTGATGELFFGEGSRLTVL.

J is TRBJ2-7 and V is TRBV5-5; 8 bases agree with TRBD1. Trimming cost V 4 bases and J 1 base; bases outside gene matches: 4. CDR3 length equals 14 residues. CDR1 and CDR2 (germline): SGHKS, YYEKEE (reference sequence). In nucleotides, the CDR3 is TGTGCCAGCAGCAGGGGACAGGTTTCCTACGAGCAGTACTTC. Encoded protein: CASSRGQVSYEQYF. Drawing the rest from reference TRBV5-5 and TRBJ2-7, the complete variable domain is DAGVTQSPTHLIKTRGQQVTLRCSPISGHKSVSWYQQVLGQGPQFIFQYYEKEERGRGNFPDRFSARQFPNYSSELNVNALLLGDSALYLCASSRGQVSYEQYFGPGTRLTVT.

In regard to this clone: This same CDR3 is encoded by further DNA sequences in the sample. The rearrangement joins TRBV7-9 to TRBJ2-1, with 12 bases fitting TRBD2. Germline V gives CDR1 SEHNR, CDR2 FQNEAQ (reference sequence). After removal of 6 bases from V and 4 bases from J, the junction contained 4 bases not matched to a gene. This CDR3 has 15 residues. The CDR3 spells CASSILAGGYNEQFF. CDR3 bases: TGTGCCAGCAGTATCCTAGCGGGGGGGTACAATGAGCAGTTCTTC.

The chain uses TRBV5-1 and TRBJ1-2; the D gene is possibly TRBD1 (5 bases). V was pared by 4 bases and J by 1 base, with 11 bases between. Germline lookup yields CDR1 SGHRS and CDR2 YFSETQ. This CDR3 has 14 residues. The CDR3 protein is CASSEGVFNYGYTF. The CDR3 DNA reads TGCGCCAGCAGCGAAGGGGTGTTTAACTATGGCTACACCTTC.

CDR3 coding DNA: TGTGCCAGCAGGACCGGGACTGCTTTCAACAATGAGCAGTTCTTC. It is translated as CASRTGTAFNNEQFF. The rearrangement joins TRBV6-1 to TRBJ2-1, with D possibly matching TRBD2 (6 bases). The CDR3 has 15 residues. Trimming stripped 6 bases from V and 5 bases from J, with 17 bases between. The germline CDR1 and CDR2 sequences are MNHNS and SASEGT.

This chain links TRBV19 with TRBJ1-2; D not resolved. The CDR3 is 12 residues long. Germline V gene lookup returns CDR1 LNHDA and CDR2 SQIVND (reference sequence). The V and J ends lost 4 bases and 8 bases respectively, with 11 bases between them. CDR3 residues: CASSTGLWGYTF. As DNA, the CDR3 is TGTGCCAGTAGTACCGGGTTGTGGGGCTACACCTTC.

The chain carries TRBV27 and TRBJ1-2; 7 bases line up with TRBD1. Germline-derived CDR1 and CDR2 are MNHEY and SMNVEV (reference sequence). Trimming at V came to 6 bases and at J to 2 bases, leaving 3 bases not matched to a gene. CDR3 length equals 13 residues. In DNA form, the CDR3 reads TGTGCCAGCAGGTGGGGACAGAACTATGGCTACACCTTC. Amino acids: CASRWGQNYGYTF.

The chain is built from TRBV7-3 and TRBJ2-1; 13 positions match TRBD2. CDR1 and CDR2 (germline): SGHTA, FQGTGA. Trimming took 5 bases from V and 10 from J; bases not matched to a gene: 8. This CDR3 spans 15 amino acids. The CDR3 protein is CASSSGTSGVGEQFF. CDR3 coding DNA: TGTGCCAGCAGCAGCGGGACTAGCGGGGTTGGGGAGCAGTTCTTC.

V and J are TRBV7-9 and TRBJ1-6; D possibly corresponds to TRBD1 (6 bases). Between the trimmed V and J ends, which lost 3 bases and 10 bases, there was a span of 13 bases. CDR1 and CDR2 (germline): SEHNR, FQNEAQ (reference sequence). This CDR3 has 14 amino acids. As DNA, the CDR3 is TGTGCCAGCAGCTTCCTGGGGGCGCAGTCACCCCTCCACTTT. This encodes CASSFLGAQSPLHF.

The chain combines TRBV11-2 with TRBJ1-6; D is ambiguous. V was cut by 5 bases and J by 7 bases, with 12 bases left in between. Germline CDR1 reads SGHAT; CDR2 reads FQNNGV. The CDR3 runs 14 residues. The CDR3, as DNA: TGTGCCAGCAGCCGTTTGAACAGCAATTCACCCCTCCACTTT. Protein product: CASSRLNSNSPLHF.

The table lists this clone with a few counts. The CDR3 here is CASRGDRVQFGEQYF. The CDR3 DNA reads TGTGCCAGCAGGGGGGACAGGGTCCAGTTTGGTGAGCAGTACTTC. The chain combines TRBV2 with TRBJ2-7; TRBD1 matches 9 bases. The CDR3 has 15 residues. Germline V lookup: CDR1 SNHLY, CDR2 FYNNEI. The V segment lost 6 bases and the J segment 7 bases; nucleotides outside the gene matches: 13. The full variable domain, in which reference TRBV2 and TRBJ2-7 provide the parts outside the CDR3, is EPEVTQTPSHQVTQMGQEVILRCVPISNHLYFYWYRQILGQKVEFLVSFYNNEISEKSEIFDDQFSVERPDGSNFTLKIRSTKLEDSAMYFCASRGDRVQFGEQYFGPGTRLTVT.

This rearrangement joins TRBV7-6 to TRBJ1-3, with D perhaps TRBD1 (5 bases). Trimming left V 5 bases short and J 0 bases short, with 23 bases between. The CDR3 runs 19 residues. CDR1 and CDR2 from the germline V gene are SGHVS and FNYEAQ. The DNA for the CDR3 is TGTGCCAGCAGCGCCTTCCAAGCCAGGGTCGGGAGCTCTGGAAACACCATATATTTT. It translates to CASSAFQARVGSSGNTIYF. Using reference TRBV7-6 and TRBJ1-3 for the parts outside the CDR3, the full variable domain is GAGVSQSPRYKVTKRGQDVALRCDPISGHVSLYWYRQALGQGPEFLTYFNYEAQQDKSGLPNDRFSAERPEGSISTLTIQRTEQRDSAMYRCASSAFQARVGSSGNTIYFGEGSWLTVV.

This clone has a handful of counts. The J gene is TRBJ2-3, the V gene TRBV18; 12 bases match TRBD1. CDR1 is KGHSH, CDR2 LQKENI, per germline. Losses at the gene ends were 8 bases for V and 8 bases for J; bases not matched to a gene: 8. The CDR3 extends over 14 amino acids. The DNA for the CDR3 is TGTGCCAGCCTGGGACAGGGGGCGCAGGGTACGCAGTATTTT. The encoded protein is CASLGQGAQGTQYF.

The rearrangement links TRBV30 to TRBJ1-2; TRBD1 matches at 7 bases. V was clipped by 7 bases and J by 4 bases; unmatched bases: 12. CDR1 GTSNPN and CDR2 SVGIG come from the germline V gene (reference sequence). The CDR3 is 14 amino acids. CDR3 bases: TGTGCCTCCCCGGGACAGCCCGCTGGCTATGGCTACACCTTC. This sequence encodes CASPGQPAGYGYTF.

This clone was counted only a few times. The V gene is TRBV4-3, the J gene TRBJ2-3, with 10 bases lining up with TRBD1. V lost 4 bases and J lost 3; bases outside the gene matches: 10. Germline CDR1 LGHNA, CDR2 YSLEER. CDR3 size: 17 residues. This CDR3 reads CASSPQTGGFGTDTQYF. In DNA form, the CDR3 reads TGCGCCAGCAGCCCCCAGACAGGGGGCTTTGGTACAGATACGCAGTATTTT.

The chain is built from TRBV9 and TRBJ2-4; TRBD2 matches at 7 bases. J gave up 9 bases and V 4 bases, and 10 bases lay outside the gene matches. CDR1 is SGDLS, CDR2 YYNGEE, per germline. This CDR3 is 14 amino acids long. The DNA of the CDR3 is TGTGCCAGCAGCCCCGGTGGGGGGGGATCCATTCAGTACTTC. Amino acid sequence: CASSPGGGGSIQYF.

CDR3: CASSRGGNTGELFF. The CDR3 coding sequence is TGCGCCAGCAGCCGGGGGGGGAACACCGGGGAGCTGTTTTTT. The chain combines TRBV5-1 with TRBJ2-2; 8 bases line up with TRBD2. Trimming cost V 4 bases and J 1 base; bases outside gene matches: 0. The germline V gene encodes CDR1 SGHRS and CDR2 YFSETQ. This CDR3 is built from 14 residues.

The chain uses TRBV30 and TRBJ2-3; 7 nucleotides match TRBD2. There are 12 residues in the CDR3. Germline CDR1 is GTSNPN and CDR2 is SVGIG (reference sequence). The junction had 2 bases not matched to a gene; V was cut back by 5 bases and J by 3 bases. The CDR3 region is CAWGGGTDTQYF. Here the CDR3 DNA reads TGTGCCTGGGGCGGGGGAACAGATACGCAGTATTTT.

V is TRBV7-9 and J is TRBJ2-2; TRBD2 aligns across 9 bases. With 0 bases clipped from V and 4 bases from J, the junction kept 3 bases outside the gene matches. The CDR3 has 16 amino acids. The germline V gene has CDR1 SEHNR and CDR2 FQNEAQ (reference sequence). CDR3 residues: CASSLAPSGATGELFF. The CDR3 nucleotides are TGTGCCAGCAGCTTAGCGCCTAGCGGGGCCACCGGGGAGCTGTTTTTT.

The chain uses TRBV18 and TRBJ2-3; 8 positions match TRBD2. CDR3 length equals 17 residues. The trim removed 6 bases at V and 2 bases at J, leaving 13 bases unmatched. Germline V gene lookup returns CDR1 KGHSH and CDR2 LQKENI. The CDR3 spells CASSLLPAGDLTDTQYF. The DNA of the CDR3 is TGTGCCAGCTCCCTACTTCCAGCGGGGGACCTCACAGATACGCAGTATTTT.

This CDR3 reads CASSPAWDRTDGTEAFF. Here the CDR3 DNA reads TGTGCCAGCAGCCCTGCCTGGGACAGAACAGACGGTACTGAAGCTTTCTTT. The chain carries TRBV5-6 and TRBJ1-1; TRBD1 agrees at 7 bases. This CDR3 contains 17 residues. J lost 5 bases, V lost 4 bases, and 17 bases had no gene match. Germline V gene sequence: CDR1 SGHDT, CDR2 YYEEEE.

The chain joins TRBV11-1 to TRBJ2-2; 7 bases are shared with TRBD2. The junction had 8 bases not matched to a gene; V was cut back by 8 bases and J by 5 bases. Germline assignment: CDR1 SGHAT and CDR2 FQDESV (reference sequence). The CDR3 covers 14 residues. The CDR3 DNA reads as TGTGCCAGCCACTGGGGGGGATCGACCGGGGAGCTGTTTTTT. Amino acid sequence: CASHWGGSTGELFF.

This clone was recorded once. The chain recombines TRBV19 with TRBJ2-5, with 7 bases that match TRBD1. Germline-derived CDR1 and CDR2 are LNHDA and SQIVND (reference sequence). The CDR3 contains 15 residues. V lost 6 bases and J lost 4; bases outside the gene matches: 11. The CDR3 here is CASRPRGGEGETQYF. DNA of the CDR3: TGTGCCAGTAGACCCAGAGGGGGCGAGGGAGAGACCCAGTACTTC.